Below are 26 T cell receptor beta chains sequenced from a single sample in a study of T-cell memory formation after mild COVID-19. TCRdb itself ran the 5' RACE reads through MiXCR, one entry per CDR3 protein. The sample consists of 200,000 or so distinct CDR3 sequences, 16% of them appearing once. The source material was PBMCs or a T cell subset sorted from them (not recorded which). The receptors originated from an adult woman who had mild COVID-19 (a few samples of this study predate the infection). Cell type and time point are not known.

The chain employs TRBV7-9 and TRBJ1-1, with D unclear. With 5 bases removed from V and 10 bases from J, the gap between germline ends came to 11 bases. The CDR3 length is 11 residues. The germline gives CDR1 SEHNR, CDR2 FQNEAQ (reference sequence). The CDR3 coding sequence is TGTGCCAGCAGCCAGGAGGGAGGAGCTTTCTTT. Encoded protein: CASSQEGGAFF.

This clonotype appeared a few times. The chain uses TRBV24-1 and TRBJ2-2; possibly TRBD2 for D (5 bases). The CDR3 has 13 residues. Germline CDR1 reads KGHDR; CDR2 reads SFDVKD. The ends were cut back, 2 bases at V and 10 bases at J, with 10 bases in the middle. CDR3 coding DNA: TGTGCCACCAGTGATTCCCTCGGGAAGGAGCTGTTTTTT. Translating gives CATSDSLGKELFF.

This clonotype came up once. The V and J genes are TRBV20-1 and TRBJ1-6, with a possible D match to TRBD1 (6 bases). V was pared by 5 bases and J by 11 bases, with 22 bases between. The germline gives CDR1 DFQATT, CDR2 SNEGSKA (reference sequence). The CDR3 runs to 15 residues. The CDR3 coding sequence is TGCAGTGCTGCCCGGGGGACAACGAACTTGGCACCCCTCCACTTT. This codes for CSAARGTTNLAPLHF.

This clonotype was observed a few times. The V gene is TRBV30, the J gene TRBJ2-4; D is ambiguous. The CDR3 length is 14 residues. With 0 bases removed from V and 9 bases from J, the gap between germline ends came to 15 bases. The V gene's germline CDR1 is GTSNPN and CDR2 SVGIG (reference sequence). The CDR3 loop is CAWSVPVRRLIQYF. The CDR3 nucleotides are TGTGCCTGGAGTGTGCCGGTACGCAGGCTCATTCAGTACTTC. The full variable domain, in which reference TRBV30 and TRBJ2-4 provide the parts outside the CDR3, is SQTIHQWPATLVQPVGSPLSLECTVEGTSNPNLYWYRQAAGRGLQLLFYSVGIGQISSEVPQNLSASRPQDRQFILSSKKLLLSDSGFYLCAWSVPVRRLIQYFGAGTRLSVL.

J is TRBJ2-6 and V is TRBV12-3 or TRBV12-4, with TRBD1 identical over 9 bases. This CDR3 contains 17 residues. With 1 base clipped from V and 3 bases from J, the junction kept 4 bases outside the gene matches. The CDR3 DNA sequence: TGTGCCAGCAGTTTAGTACAGGGGGCGCTTGGGGCCAACGTCCTGACTTTC. This encodes CASSLVQGALGANVLTF.

This clonotype occurred a few times. The DNA of the CDR3 is TGTGCCAGCAGTTTAGCACTAGCGGGCGCCGGGAATGAGCAGTTCTTC. Translating it yields CASSLALAGAGNEQFF. The rearrangement links TRBV12-3 or TRBV12-4 to TRBJ2-1; 9 bases are shared with TRBD2. This CDR3 is built from 16 residues. Trimming cost V 0 bases and J 7 bases; bases outside gene matches: 7.

The chain carries TRBV4-3 and TRBJ2-3, with D possibly matching TRBD2 (6 bases). CDR3 length: 17 amino acids. Trimming took off 0 bases at V and 1 base at J, with 14 bases between the two ends. Germline CDR1 is LGHNA and CDR2 is YSLEER. The DNA for the CDR3 is TGCGCCAGCAGCCAAGAATGGACTAACTTCGGCACAGATACGCAGTATTTT. Translating it yields CASSQEWTNFGTDTQYF.

This clonotype was counted only a few times. The chain joins TRBV24-1 to TRBJ2-1; TRBD2 agrees at 11 bases. Looked up from germline, CDR1 is KGHDR and CDR2 is SFDVKD. CDR3 size: 14 residues. V was pared by 3 bases and J by 10 bases, with 4 bases of the junction left unmatched. For the CDR3, the DNA is TGTGCCACCAGTGATGGGTTAGCGGGGGGGGAGCAGTTCTTC. Translation: CATSDGLAGGEQFF.

This clonotype was seen more than once but under ten times. The chain joins TRBV7-9 to TRBJ2-1; D is undetermined. The CDR3 runs to 10 residues. Trimming removed 5 bases at V and 12 bases at J, with 8 bases between. Germline V gives CDR1 SEHNR, CDR2 FQNEAQ (reference sequence). The chain's CDR3 is CASSNRMQFF. Written as DNA, the CDR3 is TGTGCCAGCAGCAACCGGATGCAGTTCTTC.

This rearrangement joins TRBV9 to TRBJ1-4; 8 bases match TRBD1. The CDR3 sequence is 15 residues long. CDR1 and CDR2 (germline): SGDLS, YYNGEE. The trim removed 4 bases at V and 5 bases at J, leaving 7 bases unmatched. The CDR3 reads CASSRGTGINEKLFF. Written as DNA, the CDR3 is TGTGCCAGCAGCAGGGGGACAGGAATAAATGAAAAACTGTTTTTT.

The genes are TRBV24-1 and TRBJ2-1; tentatively, D is TRBD2 (5 bases). Germline CDR1 KGHDR, CDR2 SFDVKD. V lost 9 bases and J lost 8, with 16 bases in between. This CDR3 is built from 13 residues. The CDR3 here is CATAAGGAYEQFF. The CDR3 DNA reads as TGTGCCACCGCAGCAGGAGGAGCGTATGAGCAGTTCTTC.

There are many counts of this clonotype. This rearrangement joins TRBV29-1 to TRBJ2-3, with D possibly matching TRBD2 (5 bases). The germline gives CDR1 SQVTM, CDR2 ANQGSEA. CDR3 length: 14 amino acids. The germline V and J ends were trimmed by 3 bases and 2 bases, with 12 bases remaining between them. The CDR3 spells CSVDTRGSTDTQYF. The CDR3 DNA sequence: TGCAGCGTTGATACCCGCGGGTCCACAGATACGCAGTATTTT.

This clonotype appeared a few times. The chain is built from TRBV7-3 and TRBJ2-5; 9 bases match TRBD2. In germline, CDR1 is SGHTA, CDR2 FQGTGA. The CDR3 length is 17 residues. With V trimmed by 1 base and J by 1 base, 7 bases remained unmatched. The CDR3 sequence: CASSLRPPTSGQETQYF. CDR3 nucleotide sequence: TGTGCCAGCAGCTTAAGACCCCCGACTAGCGGCCAAGAGACCCAGTACTTC.

This clonotype was found a few times. As DNA, the CDR3 is TGTGCCACCAGTGAGGGCAGTAGCAATCAGCCCCAGCATTTT. It is translated as CATSEGSSNQPQHF. The rearrangement joins TRBV24-1 to TRBJ1-5; no firm D call. The CDR3 runs to 14 residues. The V and J ends lost 4 bases and 0 bases respectively, with 6 bases between them. Germline loops: CDR1 KGHDR, CDR2 SFDVKD.

In the case of this clonotype: One junction end does not reproduce the germline sequence, and a read error may be involved. The chain is built from TRBV20-1 and TRBJ2-2; D is perhaps TRBD1 (6 bases). Germline V gene data show CDR1 as DFQATT and CDR2 as SNEGSKA (reference sequence). The CDR3 contains 15 residues. As DNA, the CDR3 is TGCAGTGCCAGAGGCCCGGGACACAACACCGGGGAGCTGTTTTTT. Translating it yields CSARGPGHNTGELFF.

The V call is TRBV5-6, the J call TRBJ1-4, with D possibly being TRBD1 (6 bases). The CDR3 sequence is 13 residues long. Per the germline V gene, CDR1 is SGHDT and CDR2 is YYEEEE. Trimming pared 2 bases from V and 8 bases from J, leaving 10 bases between. CDR3 sequence: CASSLRGGEKLFF. The DNA of the CDR3 is TGTGCCAGCAGCTTACGGGGGGGCGAAAAACTGTTTTTT.

The V and J genes are TRBV4-1 and TRBJ2-1; 11 nucleotides agree with TRBD2. V dropped 4 bases and J dropped 4; count of bases not matched to a gene: 15. The CDR3 is made up of 19 amino acids. Germline V CDR1 and CDR2: MGHRA, YSYEKL. CDR3 DNA sequence: TGCGCCAGCAGCCCAACAAGACTAGCGGGAAAGAGGGCTTACAATGAGCAGTTCTTC. Protein sequence: CASSPTRLAGKRAYNEQFF.

The rearrangement uses TRBV5-1 and TRBJ2-3; tentatively, D is TRBD2 (6 bases). Between the trimmed V and J ends, which lost 0 bases and 6 bases, there was a span of 17 bases. CDR1 SGHRS and CDR2 YFSETQ come from the germline V gene. This CDR3 region has 16 residues. The CDR3 sequence is CASSLEIGLAGDTQYF. CDR3 in DNA: TGCGCCAGCAGCTTGGAGATAGGACTCGCGGGGGATACGCAGTATTTT.

This clonotype was seen repeatedly, ten times or more. V is TRBV6-2 or TRBV6-3 and J is TRBJ2-3; D perhaps matches TRBD1 (7 bases). V was shortened by 0 bases and J by 2 bases, with 12 bases between the two germline ends. This CDR3 has 16 amino acids. Germline lookup yields CDR1 MNHEY and CDR2 SVGEGT. The CDR3 sequence: CASSYSRRGDTDTQYF. CDR3 DNA: TGTGCCAGCAGTTACTCCCGCAGGGGGGACACAGATACGCAGTATTTT.

CDR3 loop: CASRAGVSYEQYF. In DNA form, the CDR3 reads TGTGCCAGCAGGGCAGGGGTCTCCTACGAGCAGTACTTC. This chain uses TRBV7-2 with TRBJ2-7; tentative D call: TRBD1 (6 bases). Trimming shortened V by 6 bases and J by 0 bases, and 9 bases separated the two germline ends. This CDR3 is 13 amino acids long. Germline CDR1 reads SGHTA; CDR2 reads FQGNSA.

The chain joins TRBV21-1 to TRBJ2-4; TRBD2 reflects the table's D call only, with no check against the DNA. TRBV21-1 is an annotated pseudogene. The CDR3 runs to 13 residues. DNA of the CDR3: TGTGCCAGCAGAGTCCTAGTCATTGACATTCAGTACTTC. Protein sequence: CASRVLVIDIQYF.

The J gene is TRBJ2-7, the V gene TRBV6-5, with 9 bases lining up with TRBD2. This CDR3 is 16 amino acids long. The V and J ends lost 0 bases and 2 bases, in that order; junction bases with no gene match: 5. Germline V gene lookup returns CDR1 MNHEY and CDR2 SVGAGI. The CDR3 DNA sequence: TGTGCCAGCAGTTACTCGGGCAGCGGGGGGACCTACGAGCAGTACTTC. As protein: CASSYSGSGGTYEQYF.

The genes are TRBV5-1 and TRBJ2-7; D is perhaps TRBD1 (5 bases). Germline CDR1 SGHRS, CDR2 YFSETQ. Trimming removed 0 bases from V and 2 bases from J, with 9 bases in between. There are 14 residues in the CDR3. CDR3 in amino acids: CASSLAPGPYEQYF. DNA for the CDR3: TGCGCCAGCAGCTTGGCCCCAGGGCCCTACGAGCAGTACTTC. Drawing the rest from reference TRBV5-1 and TRBJ2-7, the complete variable domain is KAGVTQTPRYLIKTRGQQVTLSCSPISGHRSVSWYQQTPGQGLQFLFEYFSETQRNKGNFPGRFSGRQFSNSRSEMNVSTLELGDSALYLCASSLAPGPYEQYFGPGTRLTVT.

The V call is TRBV28, the J call TRBJ2-6; the D is unclear. Trimming stripped 3 bases from V and 4 bases from J, with 10 bases between. The CDR3 loop spans 15 amino acids. Germline-derived CDR1 and CDR2 are MDHEN and SYDVKM. Here the CDR3 DNA reads TGTGCCAGCAGTTTCCCACTAACCGGGGCCAACGTCCTGACTTTC. Translation gives CASSFPLTGANVLTF.

The chain couples TRBV6-5 to TRBJ1-2; D perhaps matches TRBD1 (6 bases). Trimming removed 2 bases at V and 14 bases at J, with 21 bases between. This CDR3 contains 14 residues. CDR1 is MNHEY, CDR2 SVGAGI, per germline. The CDR3 DNA reads as TGTGCCAGCAGTTACAAGGGAGAAGGGGGAAGAAGGACCTTC. Its protein is CASSYKGEGGRRTF.

The rearrangement joins TRBV29-1 to TRBJ1-1; D gene unclear. Looked up from germline, CDR1 is SQVTM and CDR2 is ANQGSEA. The CDR3 contains 22 residues. Deletions cut 6 bases from V and 1 base from J, with 39 bases between. The CDR3 reads CSVRGSGAHSGRRGPSNTEAFF. The CDR3 DNA reads TGCAGCGTCCGGGGATCGGGAGCCCATTCCGGCCGCCGTGGGCCTTCGAACACTGAAGCTTTCTTT. Full variable domain (rest looked up from reference TRBV29-1 and TRBJ1-1): SAVISQKPSRDICQRGTSLTIQCQVDSQVTMMFWYRQQPGQSLTLIATANQGSEATYESGFVIDKFPISRPNLTFSTLTVSNMSPEDSSIYLCSVRGSGAHSGRRGPSNTEAFFGQGTRLTVV.